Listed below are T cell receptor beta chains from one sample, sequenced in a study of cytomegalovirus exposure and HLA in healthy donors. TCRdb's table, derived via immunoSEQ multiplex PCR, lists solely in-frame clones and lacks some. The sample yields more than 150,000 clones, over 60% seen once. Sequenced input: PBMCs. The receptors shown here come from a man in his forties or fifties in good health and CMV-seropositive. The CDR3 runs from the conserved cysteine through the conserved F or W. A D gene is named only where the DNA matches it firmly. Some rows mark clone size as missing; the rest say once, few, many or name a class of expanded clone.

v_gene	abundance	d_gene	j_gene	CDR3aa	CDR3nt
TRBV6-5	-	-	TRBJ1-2	CASRSTTSHNYGYTF	TGTGCCAGCAGGTCCACGACTTCACACAACTATGGCTACACCTTC
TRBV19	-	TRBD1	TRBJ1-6	CASSGQDGSPLHF	TGTGCCAGTTCAGGACAGGACGGTTCACCCCTCCACTTT
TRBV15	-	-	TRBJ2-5	CATSRDRGLQETQYF	TGTGCCACCAGCAGAGATCGGGGATTACAAGAGACCCAGTACTTC
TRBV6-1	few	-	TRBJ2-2	CASSEGDSGELFF	TGTGCCAGCAGCGAAGGAGATAGCGGGGAGCTGTTTTTT
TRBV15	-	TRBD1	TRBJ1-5	CATSRRQGMNNQPQHF	TGTGCCACCAGCAGGCGACAGGGAATGAACAATCAGCCCCAGCATTTT
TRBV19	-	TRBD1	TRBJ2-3	CASSIGQGSTDTQYF	TGTGCCAGTAGTATCGGACAGGGGAGCACAGATACGCAGTATTTT
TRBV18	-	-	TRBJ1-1	CASSSLVQENTEAFF	TGTGCCAGCTCATCCCTGGTCCAGGAGAACACTGAAGCTTTCTTT
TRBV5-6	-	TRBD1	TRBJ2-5	CASTMGTGGQETQYF	TGTGCCAGCACCATGGGGACAGGGGGCCAAGAGACCCAGTACTTC
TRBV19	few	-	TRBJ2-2	CASWTSNTGELFF	TGTGCCAGCTGGACATCGAACACCGGGGAGCTGTTTTTT
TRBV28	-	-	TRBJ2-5	CASSPGGYQETQYF	TGTGCCAGCAGTCCTGGGGGGTACCAAGAGACCCAGTACTTC
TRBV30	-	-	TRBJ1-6	CAWSSNSPLHF	TGTGCCTGGAGCAGTAATTCACCCCTCCACTTT
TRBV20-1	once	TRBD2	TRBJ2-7	CSAQGTTEQYF	TGCAGTGCCCAAGGGACTACCGAGCAGTACTTC
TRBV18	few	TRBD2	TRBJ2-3	CASSLTERGRGADTQYF	TGTGCCAGCTCACTAACCGAGCGGGGGAGGGGCGCAGATACGCAGTATTTT
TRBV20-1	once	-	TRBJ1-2	CSAREDYGYTF	TGCAGTGCTAGGGAGGATTATGGCTACACCTTC
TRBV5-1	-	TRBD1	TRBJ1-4	CASSPTGFSEKLFF	TGCGCCAGCAGTCCGACAGGGTTTAGTGAAAAACTGTTTTTT
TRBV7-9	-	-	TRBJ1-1	CASSRTANTEAFF	TGTGCCAGCAGCCGGACAGCGAACACTGAAGCTTTCTTT
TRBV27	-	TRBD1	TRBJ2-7	CASSSGQGGEQYF	TGTGCCAGCAGTTCGGGACAGGGCGGAGAGCAGTACTTC
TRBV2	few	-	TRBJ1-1	CASSGIAGDTEAFF	TGTGCCAGCAGTGGAATTGCCGGGGACACTGAAGCTTTCTTT
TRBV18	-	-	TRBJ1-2	CASSPPNGYYGYTF	TGTGCCAGCTCACCACCTAACGGTTACTATGGCTACACCTTC
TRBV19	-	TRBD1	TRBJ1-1	CASSIGGQGKRSAEAFF	TGTGCCAGTAGTATAGGGGGACAGGGTAAACGGTCGGCTGAAGCTTTCTTT
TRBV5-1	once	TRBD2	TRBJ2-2	CASSSLAGANTGELFF	TGCGCCAGCAGCTCACTAGCGGGGGCAAACACCGGGGAGCTGTTTTTT
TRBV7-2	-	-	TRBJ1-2	CASQENYGYTF	TGTGCCAGCCAGGAAAACTATGGCTACACCTTC
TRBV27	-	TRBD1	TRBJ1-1	CASRIQGAGEAFF	TGTGCCAGCAGGATACAGGGGGCTGGAGAAGCTTTCTTT
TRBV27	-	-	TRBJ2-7	CASSWKQGSPDEQYF	TGTGCCAGCAGTTGGAAACAGGGAAGCCCCGACGAGCAGTACTTC
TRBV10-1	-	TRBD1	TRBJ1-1	CASSEPGDRGIMNTEAFF	TGCGCCAGCAGTGAGCCGGGGGACAGGGGGATCATGAACACTGAAGCTTTCTTT
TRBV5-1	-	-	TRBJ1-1	CASSLVQASDTEAFF	TGCGCCAGCAGCTTGGTGCAGGCGTCGGACACTGAAGCTTTCTTT
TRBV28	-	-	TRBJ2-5	CASSFGELQETQYF	TGTGCCAGCAGTTTTGGAGAACTCCAAGAGACCCAGTACTTC
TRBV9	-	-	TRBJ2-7	CASSDSPGHIPYEQYF	TGTGCCAGCAGCGACAGCCCGGGACACATACCATACGAGCAGTACTTC
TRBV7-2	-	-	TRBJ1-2	CASSFTRDTYYGYTF	TGTGCCAGCAGCTTTACACGGGACACCTACTATGGCTACACCTTC
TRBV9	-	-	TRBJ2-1	CASSDPGFSYNEQFF	TGTGCCAGCAGCGACCCGGGATTCTCCTACAATGAGCAGTTCTTC
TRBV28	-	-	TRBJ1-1	CASSPVGGSYSTEAFF	TGTGCCAGCAGTCCTGTGGGGGGGAGTTACAGCACTGAAGCTTTCTTT
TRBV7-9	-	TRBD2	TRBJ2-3	CASSPTGGRTDTQYF	TGTGCCAGCAGCCCGACGGGGGGGCGGACAGATACGCAGTATTTT
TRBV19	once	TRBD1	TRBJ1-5	CASSIGYRGTQPQHF	TGTGCCAGTAGTATAGGGTACAGGGGAACGCAGCCCCAGCATTTT
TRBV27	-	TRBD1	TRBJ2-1	CASSSRDRERPYNEQFF	TGTGCCAGCAGCTCCCGCGACAGGGAACGACCCTACAATGAGCAGTTCTTC
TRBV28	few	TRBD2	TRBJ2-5	CASSFLGLAGAQETQYF	TGTGCCAGCAGTTTCTTGGGACTAGCGGGGGCCCAAGAGACCCAGTACTTC
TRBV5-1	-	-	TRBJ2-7	CASSFNRPSYEQYF	TGCGCCAGCAGCTTCAACAGGCCCTCCTACGAGCAGTACTTC